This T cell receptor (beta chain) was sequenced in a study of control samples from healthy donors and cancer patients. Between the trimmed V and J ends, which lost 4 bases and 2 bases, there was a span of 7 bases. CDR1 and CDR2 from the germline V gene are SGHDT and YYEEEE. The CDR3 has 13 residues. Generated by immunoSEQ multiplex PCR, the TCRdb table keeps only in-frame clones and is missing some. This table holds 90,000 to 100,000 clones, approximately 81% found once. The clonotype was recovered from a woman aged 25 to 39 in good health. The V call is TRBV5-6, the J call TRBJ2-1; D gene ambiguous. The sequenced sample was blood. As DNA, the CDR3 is TGTGCCAGCAGCCCCCACCCCTACAATGAGCAGTTCTTC. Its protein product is CASSPHPYNEQFF.